The 26 T cell receptor beta chains given below trace back to one sample, sequenced in a study of blood T cell repertoires in COVID-19. This table comes from immunoSEQ multiplex PCR, and its TCRdb copy is limited to in-frame clones, with some not included. The sample carries 70,000 to 95,000 clones, 90% to 95% recorded once. Input material: peripheral blood. All receptors come from a human donor with active COVID-19. The donor label of this sample is uncertain.

This CDR3 reads CASSREGGTGYREQYF. In DNA, the CDR3 is TGTGCCAGCAGCCGGGAAGGGGGGACAGGGTATCGCGAGCAGTACTTC. The V and J genes are TRBV4-2 and TRBJ2-7, with 9 bases identical to TRBD1. The V segment lost 4 bases and the J segment 6 bases; nucleotides outside the gene matches: 13. Germline loops: CDR1 LGHNA, CDR2 YNFKEQ. The CDR3 has 16 residues.

The chain has TRBV2 and TRBJ1-5, with 9 bases that match TRBD1. The CDR3 spans 15 residues. CDR1 is SNHLY, CDR2 FYNNEI, per germline. The junction had 9 bases not matched to a gene; V was cut back by 5 bases and J by 7 bases. The CDR3 nucleotides read TGTGCCAGCAGTAATACCGGGACAGGGCTGCAGCCCCAGCATTTT. This codes for CASSNTGTGLQPQHF.

This clone was observed once. The chain employs TRBV28 and TRBJ2-1; 12 bases align to TRBD1. CDR1 and CDR2 from the germline V gene are MDHEN and SYDVKM. J lost 7 bases, V lost 7 bases, and 5 bases had no gene match. The CDR3 sequence is 14 residues long. The CDR3 is CASTGTGGMNEQFF. The CDR3 DNA sequence: TGTGCCAGCACCGGGACAGGGGGCATGAATGAGCAGTTCTTC.

J is TRBJ2-7 and V is TRBV18, with TRBD2 matching over 7 bases. CDR1 KGHSH and CDR2 LQKENI come from the germline V gene. The CDR3 loop spans 15 amino acids. V gave up 3 bases and J gave up 2 bases; unmatched junction bases: 7. For the CDR3, the DNA is TGTGCCAGCTCACCTCCCCAGCGGGGAACCTACGAGCAGTACTTC. It specifies CASSPPQRGTYEQYF.

The chain is built from TRBV5-6 and TRBJ1-3, with TRBD1 identical over 7 bases. This CDR3 spans 15 amino acids. V lost 4 bases, J lost 4 bases, and 8 bases stayed unmatched. Per the germline V gene, CDR1 is SGHDT and CDR2 is YYEEEE. CDR3 nucleotides: TGTGCCAGCAGCCTCGATAGGGGGCTCGGAAACACCATATATTTT. It codes for CASSLDRGLGNTIYF.

The V and J genes are TRBV9 and TRBJ2-3, with 9 bases aligning to TRBD2. Unmatched junction bases numbered 5, after V lost 0 bases and J lost 0 bases. Germline-derived CDR1 and CDR2 are SGDLS and YYNGEE. This CDR3 contains 17 residues. The CDR3 here is CASSVGGAGGSTDTQYF. Written as DNA, the CDR3 is TGTGCCAGCAGCGTAGGAGGGGCGGGAGGGAGCACAGATACGCAGTATTTT.

This clone occurred once. The chain links TRBV11-2 to TRBJ2-7, with 7 bases lining up with TRBD1. This CDR3 has 13 residues. CDR1 and CDR2 from the germline V gene are SGHAT and FQNNGV. V gave up 7 bases and J gave up 5 bases; unmatched junction bases: 8. The CDR3 loop is CASTRDRAHEQYF. Written as DNA, the CDR3 is TGTGCCAGCACCCGAGACAGGGCCCACGAGCAGTACTTC.

CDR3 sequence reads: CAISESTAGGQETQYF. Written as DNA, the CDR3 is TGTGCCATCAGTGAGTCGACAGCGGGGGGACAAGAGACCCAGTACTTC. The chain has TRBV10-3 and TRBJ2-5; 9 bases are a match to TRBD2. Trimming took 0 bases from V and 2 from J; bases not matched to a gene: 4. The germline V gene has CDR1 ENHRY and CDR2 SYGVKD. This CDR3 spans 16 amino acids.

The chain uses TRBV11-2 and TRBJ2-1; D gene uncertain. V was shortened by 5 bases and J by 3 bases, with 17 bases between the two germline ends. CDR3 size: 16 residues. Germline values: CDR1 SGHAT, CDR2 FQNNGV. DNA for the CDR3: TGTGCCAGCAGCCGCGATCCCGCGGCTGGCTACAATGAGCAGTTCTTC. Amino acid sequence: CASSRDPAAGYNEQFF.

V is TRBV18 and J is TRBJ2-5; no clear D. Between the trimmed V and J ends, which lost 3 bases and 5 bases, there was a span of 13 bases. The CDR3 totals 14 residues. Germline lookup yields CDR1 KGHSH and CDR2 LQKENI. In DNA form, the CDR3 reads TGTGCCAGCTCACCGAGGCCGGATCATGAGACCCAGTACTTC. Translation gives CASSPRPDHETQYF.

This rearrangement joins TRBV6-2 or TRBV6-3 to TRBJ1-2; 8 bases match TRBD1. The trim removed 3 bases at V and 1 base at J, leaving 1 base unmatched. The germline V gene has CDR1 MNHEY and CDR2 SVGEGT. The CDR3 is 14 residues long. This chain's CDR3 is CASSYGQGNYGYTF. CDR3 sequence (DNA): TGTGCCAGCAGTTATGGACAGGGTAACTATGGCTACACCTTC.

V gene TRBV25-1 combines with J gene TRBJ1-6; D is possibly TRBD1 (6 bases). This CDR3 has 13 amino acids. Per germline, CDR1 MGHDK and CDR2 SYGVNS. Trimming removed 7 bases at V and 7 bases at J, with 11 bases between. CDR3 loop: CASNRVGNSPLHF. The DNA of the CDR3 is TGTGCCAGCAACAGGGTAGGAAATTCACCCCTCCACTTT.

The J gene is TRBJ1-3, the V gene TRBV3-1 (or the pseudogene TRBV3-2); D call uncertain. V was cut by 0 bases and J by 4 bases, with 10 bases left in between. Germline V gives CDR1 LGHDT, CDR2 YNNKEL (reference sequence). The CDR3 is 15 amino acids. The CDR3 nucleotides are TGTGCCAGCAGCCAAGATCTAGGACTCGGAAACACCATATATTTT. Encoded protein: CASSQDLGLGNTIYF.

The rearrangement links TRBV5-1 to TRBJ2-3; 7 nucleotides align to TRBD2. CDR3 size: 16 residues. V shed 2 bases, J shed 5 bases, and the junction held 11 bases outside the gene matches. Germline assignment: CDR1 SGHRS and CDR2 YFSETQ. CDR3: CASSLLLGGGGDTQYF. CDR3 DNA sequence: TGCGCCAGCAGCTTACTTTTGGGCGGGGGAGGAGATACGCAGTATTTT.

V usage is TRBV29-1 and J usage is TRBJ2-1; D unresolved. Germline V gives CDR1 SQVTM, CDR2 ANQGSEA. The CDR3 consists of 15 residues. Trimming took off 4 bases at V and 0 bases at J, with 13 bases between the two ends. For the CDR3, the DNA is TGCAGCGTTGTCTCGGGTCTTGGCTCCTACAATGAGCAGTTCTTC. Translation gives CSVVSGLGSYNEQFF.

This chain's CDR3 is CASSGGLAGNTDTQYF. As DNA, the CDR3 is TGTGCCAGCAGTGGAGGACTAGCGGGGAACACAGATACGCAGTATTTT. The rearrangement joins TRBV6-1 to TRBJ2-3; TRBD2 aligns across 12 bases. The CDR3 has 16 residues. CDR1 and CDR2 from the germline V gene are MNHNS and SASEGT. Trimming cost V 4 bases and J 2 bases; bases outside gene matches: 4.

The J gene is TRBJ2-5, the V gene TRBV11-2, with 8 bases that match TRBD2. This CDR3 region has 16 residues. The trim removed 1 base at V and 3 bases at J, leaving 7 bases unmatched. Germline values: CDR1 SGHAT, CDR2 FQNNGV. The DNA for the CDR3 is TGTGCCAGCAGCTTAGTTGCCGGGGGGGCGGAAGAGACCCAGTACTTC. Encoded protein: CASSLVAGGAEETQYF.

The chain employs TRBV2 and TRBJ2-6; 12 bases are shared with TRBD1. This CDR3 is built from 19 residues. Germline loops: CDR1 SNHLY, CDR2 FYNNEI. V lost 5 bases and J lost 1; bases outside the gene matches: 9. The DNA of the CDR3 is TGTGCCAGCAGTTTCACGAGGGACAGGGGGCTGTCTGGGGCCAACGTCCTGACTTTC. It specifies CASSFTRDRGLSGANVLTF.

The V gene is TRBV7-9, the J gene TRBJ1-6; D is ambiguous. Looked up from germline, CDR1 is SEHNR and CDR2 is FQNEAQ (reference sequence). The CDR3 extends over 17 amino acids. V lost 5 bases to trimming and J lost 7 bases, with 21 bases between them. In DNA, the CDR3 is TGTGCCAGCAGCCCCCCGGTGGGTGGAGCTCCGAATTCACCCCTCCACTTT. This gives the protein CASSPPVGGAPNSPLHF.

This chain connects TRBV7-9 to TRBJ1-1; a weak D match, TRBD1 (5 bases). Per the germline V gene, CDR1 is SEHNR and CDR2 is FQNEAQ (reference sequence). The CDR3 covers 15 residues. Trimming cost V 1 base and J 0 bases, with 9 bases left between them. CDR3 sequence (DNA): TGTGCCAGCAGCTTAGGGAAGACAGTGAACACTGAAGCTTTCTTT. Translating gives CASSLGKTVNTEAFF.

The V call is TRBV7-6, the J call TRBJ2-2, with D tentatively TRBD1 (6 bases). V was pared by 5 bases and J by 4 bases, with 14 bases between. Germline-derived CDR1 and CDR2 are SGHVS and FNYEAQ. The CDR3 totals 15 residues. The DNA of the CDR3 is TGTGCCAGCAGCCTCGACAGGTCGATCACCGGGGAGCTGTTTTTT. Translating gives CASSLDRSITGELFF.

The chain uses TRBV12-5 and TRBJ2-2; 9 bases are shared with TRBD1. Germline V lookup: CDR1 LGHNT, CDR2 FRNRAP. CDR3 length equals 15 residues. V dropped 5 bases and J dropped 9; count of bases not matched to a gene: 10. The CDR3 protein is CASGPGRDRARELFF. Here the CDR3 DNA reads TGTGCTAGTGGTCCCGGCCGGGACAGGGCGCGGGAGCTGTTTTTT.

The J gene is TRBJ1-6, the V gene TRBV18; D might be TRBD1 (6 bases). The CDR3 loop spans 14 amino acids. The germline V and J ends were trimmed by 5 bases and 7 bases, with 12 bases remaining between them. Germline lookup yields CDR1 KGHSH and CDR2 LQKENI. The CDR3 nucleotides read TGTGCCAGCTCATCCCAGGGGCTGAATTCACCCCTCCACTTT. This gives the protein CASSSQGLNSPLHF.

The gene calls are TRBV5-8 and TRBJ2-1; TRBD2 is a possible D gene (5 bases). This CDR3 has 12 residues. V dropped 2 bases and J dropped 7 bases, with 7 bases sitting between them. The germline CDR1 and CDR2 sequences are SGHTS and YDEGEE. For the CDR3, the DNA is TGTGCCAGCAGCTTTAGGACTAATGAGCAGTTCTTC. It specifies CASSFRTNEQFF.

This chain connects TRBV27 to TRBJ2-1, with D maybe TRBD1 (6 bases). The length of the CDR3 is 15 residues. Germline V CDR1 and CDR2: MNHEY, SMNVEV (reference sequence). The V end was cut by 5 bases, the J end by 1 base, with 12 bases between. This chain's CDR3 is CASSRATGSYNEQFF. In DNA, the CDR3 is TGTGCCAGCAGTAGAGCGACAGGATCCTACAATGAGCAGTTCTTC.

The V call is TRBV24-1, the J call TRBJ2-7; the match to TRBD2 covers 12 bases. This CDR3 region has 14 residues. Germline trimming cut 5 bases from V and 6 bases from J; bases unmatched to any gene: 4. Germline V gene sequence: CDR1 KGHDR, CDR2 SFDVKD. The DNA for the CDR3 is TGTGCCACCAGTGCCCTGGGACTAGCGGGCGAGCAGTACTTC. Translated, it gives CATSALGLAGEQYF.